Each of the 5 T cell receptor beta chains below was sequenced from the same sample in a study of tumor-infiltrating lymphocytes in primary liver carcinoma. The input was around 530 ng total RNA; TCR beta cDNA was made from it with a constant-region primer. Slightly modified ARM-PCR, run as three nested multiplex PCR rounds, produced the TCR beta libraries. With TRBV1-TRBV30 forward primers and a C-beta reverse primer, the first two PCR rounds were run for roughly 10 cycles each. One entry per CDR3 protein, called by TCRdb with MiXCR from the multiplex PCR reads. The sample lists about 110,000 distinct CDR3 sequences, around 83% occurring once. Taking about 19-32 mg of unsorted bulk tissue, the authors co-extracted RNA and DNA. The material sequenced was liver tumor tissue from sampling region 3. The sample's subset: tumor region T3, left-lateral pole. The receptors shown here come from a man between 35 and 55 years old with primary liver carcinoma and hepatitis B virus infection.

Notes on this clonotype: Because the CDR3 is missing its conserved closing phenylalanine or tryptophan, this is likely a read error. Because the CDR3's place on the DNA is in doubt, the DNA is left out and the CDR3 is given as listed by TCRdb. This chain uses TRBV30 with TRBJ2-1. Germline-derived CDR1 and CDR2 are GTSNPN and SVGIG (reference sequence). The CDR3 spans 13 amino acids, including both terminal residues. The CDR3 protein is CAWSPSGNDEQFL.

Points on this clonotype: This CDR3 is missing its conserved last phenylalanine or tryptophan, likely due to a read error. V and J are TRBV10-2 and TRBJ2-1; D not resolved. The J call may be mistaken, given a closer DNA end match to TRBJ2-7. The CDR3 is 11 residues long. Germline assignment: CDR1 WSHSY and CDR2 SAAADI. CDR3 sequence reads: CACRHLGEQYS. The CDR3 DNA reads TGCGCCTGCCGCCACCTCGGGGAGCAGTACTCC.

This clonotype was found a few times. The conserved phenylalanine or tryptophan is not found at the CDR3 terminus, so this likely reflects a read error. The V and J genes are TRBV7-8 and TRBJ2-7; D is uncertain. Trimming took off 6 bases at V and 4 bases at J, with 7 bases between the two ends. The CDR3 sequence is 11 residues long. CDR1 and CDR2 (germline): SGHVS, FQNEAQ. CDR3 protein: CASSLSYEQYI. The CDR3 DNA reads as TGTGCCAGCAGTTTATCTTACGAGCAGTACATC.

The chain uses TRBV19 and TRBJ2-7; D possibly corresponds to TRBD1 (6 bases). The CDR3 consists of 12 residues. Germline assignment: CDR1 LNHDA and CDR2 SQIVND (reference sequence). Trimming removed 4 bases at V and 6 bases at J, with 10 bases between. CDR3 coding DNA: TGTGCCAGTAGTACGGGCAGGGGCGAGCAGTACTTC. Translating it yields CASSTGRGEQYF.

The chain joins TRBV6-2 or TRBV6-3 to TRBJ2-5; D is unclear. Looked up from germline, CDR1 is MNHEY and CDR2 is SVGEGT. The CDR3 has 14 amino acids. Between the trimmed V and J ends, which lost 5 bases and 1 base, there was a span of 11 bases. CDR3 DNA: TGTGCCAGCAGTGAGAGCAGGCTCCAAGAGACCCAGTACTTC. It is translated as CASSESRLQETQYF.